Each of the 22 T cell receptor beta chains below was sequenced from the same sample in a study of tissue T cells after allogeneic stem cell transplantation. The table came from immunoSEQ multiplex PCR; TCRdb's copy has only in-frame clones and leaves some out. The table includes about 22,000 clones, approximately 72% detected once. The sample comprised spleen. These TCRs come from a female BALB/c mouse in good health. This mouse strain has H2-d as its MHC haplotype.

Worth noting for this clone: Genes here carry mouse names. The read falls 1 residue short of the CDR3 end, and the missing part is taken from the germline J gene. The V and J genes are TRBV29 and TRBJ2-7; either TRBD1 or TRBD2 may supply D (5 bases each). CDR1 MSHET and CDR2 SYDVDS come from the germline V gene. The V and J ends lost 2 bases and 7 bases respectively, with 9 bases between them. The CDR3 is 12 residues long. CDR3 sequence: CASSLKGREQYF. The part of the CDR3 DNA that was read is TGTGCTAGCAGTTTAAAGGGGCGAGAACAGTAC.

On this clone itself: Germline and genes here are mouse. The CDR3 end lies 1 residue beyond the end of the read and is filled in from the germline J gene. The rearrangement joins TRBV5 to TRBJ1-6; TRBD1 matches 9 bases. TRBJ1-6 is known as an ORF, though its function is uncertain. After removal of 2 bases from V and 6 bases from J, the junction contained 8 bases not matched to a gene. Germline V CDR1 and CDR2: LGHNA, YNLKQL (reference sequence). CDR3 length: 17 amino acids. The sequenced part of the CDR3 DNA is TGTGCCAGCAGCCAACTGACAGGGGGGGGAGGTAATTCGCCCCTCTAC. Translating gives CASSQLTGGGGNSPLY. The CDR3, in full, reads CASSQLTGGGGNSPLYF.

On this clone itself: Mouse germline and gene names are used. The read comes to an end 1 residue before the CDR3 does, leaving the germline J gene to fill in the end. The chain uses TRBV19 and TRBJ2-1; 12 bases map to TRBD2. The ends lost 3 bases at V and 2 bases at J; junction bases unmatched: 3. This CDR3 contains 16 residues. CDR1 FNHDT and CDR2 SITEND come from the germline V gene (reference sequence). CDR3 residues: CASSKDWGGYYAEQFF. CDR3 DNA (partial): TGTGCCAGCAGTAAGGACTGGGGGGGTTACTATGCTGAGCAGTTC.

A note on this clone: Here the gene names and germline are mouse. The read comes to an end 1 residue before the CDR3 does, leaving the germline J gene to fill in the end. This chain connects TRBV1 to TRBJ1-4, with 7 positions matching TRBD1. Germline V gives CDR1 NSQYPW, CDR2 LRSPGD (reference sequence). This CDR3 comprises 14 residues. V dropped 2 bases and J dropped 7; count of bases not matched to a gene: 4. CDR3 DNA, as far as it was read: TGCACCTGCAGTGCAAGGGCAGGGGGCGAAAGATTATTT. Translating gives CTCSARAGGERLF. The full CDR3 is CTCSARAGGERLFF.

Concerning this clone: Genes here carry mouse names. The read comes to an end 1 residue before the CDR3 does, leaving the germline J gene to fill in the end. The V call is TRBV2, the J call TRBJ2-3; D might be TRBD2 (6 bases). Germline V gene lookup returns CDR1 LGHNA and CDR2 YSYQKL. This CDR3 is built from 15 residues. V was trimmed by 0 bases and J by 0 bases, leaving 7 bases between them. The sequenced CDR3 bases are TGTGCCAGCAGCCAAGATACTGGGAGTGCAGAAACGCTGTAT. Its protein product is CASSQDTGSAETLY. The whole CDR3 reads CASSQDTGSAETLYF.

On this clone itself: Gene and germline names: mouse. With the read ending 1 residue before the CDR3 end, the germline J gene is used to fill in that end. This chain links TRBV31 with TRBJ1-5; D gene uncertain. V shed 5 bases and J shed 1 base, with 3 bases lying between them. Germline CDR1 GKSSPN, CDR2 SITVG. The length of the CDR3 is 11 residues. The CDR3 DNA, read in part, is TGTGCCTGGGACAACAACCAGGCTCCGCTT. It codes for CAWDNNQAPL. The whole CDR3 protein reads CAWDNNQAPLF.

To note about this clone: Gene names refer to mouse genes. The DNA read from the CDR3 is TGTGCCAGCGGTGATGCTGGGAGCCAAGACACCCAGTAC. Translating gives CASGDAGSQDTQY. The CDR3 in its entirety is CASGDAGSQDTQYF. This rearrangement joins TRBV13-2 to TRBJ2-5, with D possibly being TRBD2 (5 bases). Sequencing ends 1 residue short of the CDR3 end; the germline J gene provides the rest. Germline lookup yields CDR1 NNHNN and CDR2 SYGAGS (reference sequence). This CDR3 comprises 14 residues. V was shortened by 0 bases and J by 2 bases, with 7 bases between the two germline ends.

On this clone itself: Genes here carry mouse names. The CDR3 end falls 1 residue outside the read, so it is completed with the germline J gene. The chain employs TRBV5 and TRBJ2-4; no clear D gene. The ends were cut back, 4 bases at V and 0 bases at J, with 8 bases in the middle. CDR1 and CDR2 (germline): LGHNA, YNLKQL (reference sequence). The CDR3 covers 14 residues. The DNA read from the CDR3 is TGTGCCAGCAGCCCCACAGCTAGTCAAAACACCTTGTAC. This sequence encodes CASSPTASQNTLY. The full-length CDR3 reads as CASSPTASQNTLYF.

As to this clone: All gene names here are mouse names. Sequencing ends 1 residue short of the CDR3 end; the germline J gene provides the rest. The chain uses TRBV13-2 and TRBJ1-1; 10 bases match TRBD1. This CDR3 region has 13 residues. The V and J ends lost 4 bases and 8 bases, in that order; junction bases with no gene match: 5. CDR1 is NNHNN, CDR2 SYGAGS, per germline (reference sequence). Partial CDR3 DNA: TGTGCCAGCGGTAGACAGGGGGCGCGGGAAGTCTTC. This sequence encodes CASGRQGAREVF. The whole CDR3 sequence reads CASGRQGAREVFF.

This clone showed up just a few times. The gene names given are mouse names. The CDR3 sequence is CASSQEGRYEQYF. The covered CDR3 bases are TGTGCCAGCAGCCAAGAGGGCAGATATGAACAGTAC. The rearrangement joins TRBV2 to TRBJ2-7; D remains ambiguous. The read gets to within 1 residue of the CDR3 end, and the germline J gene fills in the rest. This CDR3 region has 13 residues. Per the germline V gene, CDR1 is LGHNA and CDR2 is YSYQKL. Trimming pared 0 bases from V and 4 bases from J, leaving 7 bases between.

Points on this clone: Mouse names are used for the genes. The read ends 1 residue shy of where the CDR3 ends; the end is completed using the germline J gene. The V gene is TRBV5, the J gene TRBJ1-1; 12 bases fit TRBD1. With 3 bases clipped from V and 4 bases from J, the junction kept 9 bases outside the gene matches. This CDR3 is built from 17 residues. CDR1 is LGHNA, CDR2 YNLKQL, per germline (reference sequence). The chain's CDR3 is CASSQAGTGGAGTEVFF. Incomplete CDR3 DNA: TGTGCCAGCAGCCAGGCAGGGACAGGGGGCGCTGGCACAGAAGTCTTC.

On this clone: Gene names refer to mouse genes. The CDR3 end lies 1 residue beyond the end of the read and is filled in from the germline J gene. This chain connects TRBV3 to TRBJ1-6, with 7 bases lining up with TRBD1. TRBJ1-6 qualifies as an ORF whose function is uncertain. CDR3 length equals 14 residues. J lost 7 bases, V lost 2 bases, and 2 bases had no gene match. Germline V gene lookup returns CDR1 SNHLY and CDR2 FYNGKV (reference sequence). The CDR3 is CASSLTGANSPLYF. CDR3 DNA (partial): TGTGCCAGCAGCTTAACAGGGGCAAATTCGCCCCTCTAC.

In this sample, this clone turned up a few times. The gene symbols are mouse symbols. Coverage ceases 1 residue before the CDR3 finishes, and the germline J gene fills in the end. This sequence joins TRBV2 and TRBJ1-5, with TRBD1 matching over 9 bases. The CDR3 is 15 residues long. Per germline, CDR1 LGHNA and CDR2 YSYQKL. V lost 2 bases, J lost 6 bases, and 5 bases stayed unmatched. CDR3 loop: CASSQPGQGFQAPLF. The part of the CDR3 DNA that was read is TGTGCCAGCAGCCAACCGGGACAGGGATTCCAGGCTCCGCTT.

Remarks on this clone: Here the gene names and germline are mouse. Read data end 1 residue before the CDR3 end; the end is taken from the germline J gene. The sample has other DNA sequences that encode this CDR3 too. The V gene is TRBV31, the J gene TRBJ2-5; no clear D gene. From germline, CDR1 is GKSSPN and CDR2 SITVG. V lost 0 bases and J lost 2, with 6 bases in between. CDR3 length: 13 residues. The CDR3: CAWSLGAQDTQYF. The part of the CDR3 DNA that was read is TGTGCCTGGAGTCTTGGAGCCCAAGACACCCAGTAC.

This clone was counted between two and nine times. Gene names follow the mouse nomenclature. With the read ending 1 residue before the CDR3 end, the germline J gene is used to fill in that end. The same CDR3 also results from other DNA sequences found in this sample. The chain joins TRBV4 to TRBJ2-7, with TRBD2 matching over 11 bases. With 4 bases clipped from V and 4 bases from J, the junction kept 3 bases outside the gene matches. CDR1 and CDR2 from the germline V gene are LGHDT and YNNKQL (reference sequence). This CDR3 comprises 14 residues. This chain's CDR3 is CASSSGTGGYEQYF. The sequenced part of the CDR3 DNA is TGTGCCAGCAGCTCCGGGACTGGGGGTTATGAACAGTAC.

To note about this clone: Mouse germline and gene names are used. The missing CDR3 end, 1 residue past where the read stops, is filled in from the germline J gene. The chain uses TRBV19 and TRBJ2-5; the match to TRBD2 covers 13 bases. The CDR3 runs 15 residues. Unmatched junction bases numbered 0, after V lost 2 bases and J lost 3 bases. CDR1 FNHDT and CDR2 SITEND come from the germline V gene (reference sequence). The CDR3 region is CASSMGLGGQDTQYF. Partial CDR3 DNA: TGTGCCAGCAGTATGGGACTGGGGGGGCAAGACACCCAGTAC.

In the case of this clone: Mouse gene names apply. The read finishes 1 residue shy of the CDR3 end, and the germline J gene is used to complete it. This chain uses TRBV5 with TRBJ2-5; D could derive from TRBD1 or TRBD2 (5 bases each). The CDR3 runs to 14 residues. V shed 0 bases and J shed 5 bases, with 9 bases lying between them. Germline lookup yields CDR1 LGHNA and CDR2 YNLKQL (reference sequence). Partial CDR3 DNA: TGTGCCAGCAGCCAAGATATAGGGACAGACACCCAGTAC. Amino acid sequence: CASSQDIGTDTQY. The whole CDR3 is CASSQDIGTDTQYF.

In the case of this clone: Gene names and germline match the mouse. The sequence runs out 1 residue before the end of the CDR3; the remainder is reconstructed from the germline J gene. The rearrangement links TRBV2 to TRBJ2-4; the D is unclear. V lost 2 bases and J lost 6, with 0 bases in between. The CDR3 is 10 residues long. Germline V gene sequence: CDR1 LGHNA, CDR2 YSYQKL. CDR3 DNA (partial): TGTGCCAGCAGCCAAAACACCTTGTAC. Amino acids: CASSQNTLY. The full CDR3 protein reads CASSQNTLYF. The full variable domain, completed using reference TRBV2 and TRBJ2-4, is DPKIIQKPKYLVAVTGSEKILICEQYLGHNAMYWYRQSAKKPLEFMFSYSYQKLMDNQTASSRFQPQSSKKNHLDLQITALKPDDSATYFCASSQNTLYFGAGTRLSVL.

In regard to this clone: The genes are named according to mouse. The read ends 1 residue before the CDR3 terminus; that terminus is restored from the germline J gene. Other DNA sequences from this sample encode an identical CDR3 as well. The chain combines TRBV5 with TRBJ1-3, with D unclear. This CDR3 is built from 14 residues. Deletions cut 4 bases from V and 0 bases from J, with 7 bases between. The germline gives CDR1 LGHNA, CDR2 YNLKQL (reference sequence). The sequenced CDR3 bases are TGTGCCAGCAGCCCGCAGAATTCTGGAAATACGCTCTAT. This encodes CASSPQNSGNTLY. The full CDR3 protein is CASSPQNSGNTLYF.

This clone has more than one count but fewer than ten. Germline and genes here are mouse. The CDR3 reads CASRETGEGSYEQYF. Partial CDR3 DNA: TGTGCCAGCAGAGAGACAGGGGAGGGGTCCTATGAACAGTAC. V is TRBV3 and J is TRBJ2-7; TRBD1 agrees at 8 bases. Sequencing ends 1 residue short of the CDR3 end; the germline J gene provides the rest. The germline CDR1 and CDR2 sequences are SNHLY and FYNGKV (reference sequence). The V gene end was trimmed by 6 bases and the J gene end by 1 base; junction bases not matched to a gene: 8. The CDR3 consists of 15 residues.

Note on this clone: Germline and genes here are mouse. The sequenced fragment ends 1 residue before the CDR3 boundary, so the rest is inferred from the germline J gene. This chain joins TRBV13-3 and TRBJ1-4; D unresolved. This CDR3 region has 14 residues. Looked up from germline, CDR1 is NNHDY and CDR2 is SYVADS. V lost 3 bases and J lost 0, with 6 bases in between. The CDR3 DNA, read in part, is TGTGCCAGCAGTGGACATTTTTCCAACGAAAGATTATTT. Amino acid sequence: CASSGHFSNERLF. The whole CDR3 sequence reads CASSGHFSNERLFF.

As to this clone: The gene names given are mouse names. CDR3 DNA, as far as it was read: TGTGCCAGCAGCCGGGACAGGGTTTCTGGAAATACGCTCTAT. It codes for CASSRDRVSGNTLY. The whole CDR3 region reads CASSRDRVSGNTLYF. This chain links TRBV4 with TRBJ1-3; 9 nucleotides line up with TRBD1. The read gets to within 1 residue of the CDR3 end, and the germline J gene fills in the rest. This CDR3 contains 15 residues. V shed 5 bases, J shed 0 bases, and the junction held 2 bases outside the gene matches. Looked up from germline, CDR1 is LGHDT and CDR2 is YNNKQL (reference sequence).